These T cell receptor beta chains were read from a single sample in a study of beta chain features in type 1 diabetes. Measured with immunoSEQ multiplex PCR; TCRdb has only the in-frame clones, and not every one. The table includes about 370,000 clones, 8.5% to 10% detected once. The specimen was central memory CD4+ T cells from blood. Receptor source: a young man with type 1 diabetes. Both conserved end residues are part of each CDR3. The order of the fields is V gene, J gene, clone size, D gene, CDR3 protein. D genes are given only for firm matches. Size tells how often a clone was seen (once, few, many) or the class of an expanded clone, and some rows leave it out.

V: TRBV28
J: TRBJ2-1
size: many
D: TRBD2
CDR3: CASGKREREFF

V: TRBV5-1
J: TRBJ1-5
size: NA
D: NA
CDR3: CASSLSGRDNQPQHF

V: TRBV5-5
J: TRBJ1-2
size: few
D: NA
CDR3: CASSLSSLMDYGYTF

V: TRBV28
J: TRBJ1-1
size: NA
D: NA
CDR3: CASSTGTQRAFF

V: TRBV5-6
J: TRBJ2-1
size: few
D: NA
CDR3: CASSFIRWESYNEQFF

V: TRBV6-1
J: TRBJ2-3
size: few
D: NA
CDR3: CASSSTGVTDTQYF

V: TRBV10-1
J: TRBJ2-7
size: few
D: TRBD2
CDR3: CATASGDAPEQYF

V: TRBV25-1
J: TRBJ1-4
size: NA
D: NA
CDR3: CASGEGGTNEKLFF

V: TRBV28
J: TRBJ2-1
size: few
D: TRBD1
CDR3: CASSLRTGYNEQFF

V: TRBV5-4
J: TRBJ2-2
size: many
D: NA
CDR3: CASSLEVTGELFF

V: TRBV28
J: TRBJ2-7
size: few
D: NA
CDR3: CASLTQGPEQYF

V: TRBV30
J: TRBJ1-5
size: NA
D: TRBD1
CDR3: CAWRRDSNQPQHF

V: TRBV5-1
J: TRBJ1-3
size: few
D: NA
CDR3: CASSREGSGNTIYF

V: TRBV5-4
J: TRBJ2-7
size: few
D: TRBD2
CDR3: CASSQTLASGRAYVQYF

V: TRBV5-4
J: TRBJ2-7
size: NA
D: TRBD2
CDR3: CASSGTSGTYEQYF

V: TRBV2
J: TRBJ1-2
size: few
D: NA
CDR3: CASKGRSYGYTF

V: TRBV14
J: TRBJ1-4
size: NA
D: NA
CDR3: CASRSTPTVLMKNCFF

V: TRBV29-1
J: TRBJ2-1
size: NA
D: TRBD2
CDR3: CSVHGTRRGGSGYNEQFF

V: TRBV9
J: TRBJ1-2
size: few
D: NA
CDR3: CASSVPGRGYGYTF

V: TRBV27
J: TRBJ2-3
size: NA
D: TRBD1
CDR3: CASSLLTGHTDTQYF

V: TRBV6-5
J: TRBJ2-3
size: NA
D: NA
CDR3: CASGTDFTDTQYF

V: TRBV4-3
J: TRBJ2-5
size: NA
D: NA
CDR3: CASSPTVQETQYF

V: TRBV7-8
J: TRBJ2-1
size: few
D: NA
CDR3: CASSLGAAGSSYNEQFF

V: TRBV7-9
J: TRBJ1-1
size: NA
D: TRBD1
CDR3: CASGPRGDTEAFF

V: TRBV6-1
J: TRBJ1-2
size: NA
D: TRBD1
CDR3: CASSEEGGQRWYYGYTF

V: TRBV30
J: TRBJ1-4
size: few
D: NA
CDR3: CAWSSAGNEKLFF

V: TRBV6-6
J: TRBJ2-7
size: NA
D: TRBD2
CDR3: CASSYRLAGNNEQYF

V: TRBV18
J: TRBJ1-1
size: few
D: NA
CDR3: CASSPTGYTEAFF

V: TRBV21-1
J: TRBJ2-4
size: NA
D: NA
CDR3: CASSKARGTGLELAKNIQYF

V: TRBV16
J: TRBJ1-5
size: NA
D: TRBD1
CDR3: CASSHRTGVQQPQHF

V: TRBV27
J: TRBJ2-6
size: NA
D: NA
CDR3: CASRANSGANVLTF

V: TRBV5-5
J: TRBJ1-1
size: NA
D: NA
CDR3: CASSLEKAEAFF

V: TRBV7-2
J: TRBJ1-2
size: NA
D: NA
CDR3: CASSFDRQIYGYTF

V: TRBV6-6
J: TRBJ2-1
size: few
D: TRBD1
CDR3: CASRRGTGTSYNEQFF

V: TRBV10-3
J: TRBJ2-3
size: few
D: NA
CDR3: CATHSTDTQYF